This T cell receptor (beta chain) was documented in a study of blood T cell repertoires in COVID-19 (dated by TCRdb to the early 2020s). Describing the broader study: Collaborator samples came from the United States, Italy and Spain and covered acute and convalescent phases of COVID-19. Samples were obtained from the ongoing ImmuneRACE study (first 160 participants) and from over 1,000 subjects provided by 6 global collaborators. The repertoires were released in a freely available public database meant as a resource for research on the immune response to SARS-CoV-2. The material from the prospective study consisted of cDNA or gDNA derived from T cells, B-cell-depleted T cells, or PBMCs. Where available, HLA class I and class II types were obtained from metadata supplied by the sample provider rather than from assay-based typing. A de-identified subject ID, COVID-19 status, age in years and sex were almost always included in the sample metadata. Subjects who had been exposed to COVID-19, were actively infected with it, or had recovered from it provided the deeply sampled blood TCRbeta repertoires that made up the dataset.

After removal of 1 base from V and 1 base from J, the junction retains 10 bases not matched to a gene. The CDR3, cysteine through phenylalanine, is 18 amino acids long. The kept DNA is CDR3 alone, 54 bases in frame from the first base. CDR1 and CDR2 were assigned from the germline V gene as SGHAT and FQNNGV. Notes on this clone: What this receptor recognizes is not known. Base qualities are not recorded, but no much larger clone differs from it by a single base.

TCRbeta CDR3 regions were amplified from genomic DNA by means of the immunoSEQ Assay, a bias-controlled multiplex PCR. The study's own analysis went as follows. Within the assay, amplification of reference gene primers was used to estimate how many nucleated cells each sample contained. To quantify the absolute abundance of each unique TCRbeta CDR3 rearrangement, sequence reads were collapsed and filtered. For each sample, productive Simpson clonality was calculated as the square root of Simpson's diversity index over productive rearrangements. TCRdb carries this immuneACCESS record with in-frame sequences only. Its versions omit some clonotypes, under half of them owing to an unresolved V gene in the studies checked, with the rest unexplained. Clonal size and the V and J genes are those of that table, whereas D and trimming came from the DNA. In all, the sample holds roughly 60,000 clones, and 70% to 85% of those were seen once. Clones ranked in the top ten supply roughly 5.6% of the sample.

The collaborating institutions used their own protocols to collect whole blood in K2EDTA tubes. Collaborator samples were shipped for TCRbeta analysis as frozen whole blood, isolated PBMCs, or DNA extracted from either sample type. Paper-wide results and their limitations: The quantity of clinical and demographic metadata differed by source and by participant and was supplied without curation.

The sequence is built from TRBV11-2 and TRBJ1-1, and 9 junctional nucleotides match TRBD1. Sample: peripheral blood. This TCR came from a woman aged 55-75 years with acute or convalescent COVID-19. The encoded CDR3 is CASSLAGTGQYTNTEAFF. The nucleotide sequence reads TGTGCCAGCAGCTTAGCCGGGACAGGGCAATATACGAACACTGAAGCTTTCTTT.